This TCR beta chain was retrieved from a study of blood T cell repertoires in COVID-19. On the study more broadly: COVID-19 samples collected from the United States, Italy and Spain covered acute and convalescent phases. Nucleic acid was either cDNA or gDNA, and it came from T cells, B-cell-depleted T cells, or PBMCs.

Germline V lookup: CDR1 MDHEN, CDR2 SYDVKM. The CDR3 has 13 residues. V was pared by 8 bases and J by 5 bases, with 16 bases between. Repertoires were generated with immunoSEQ multiplex PCR, while TCRdb's copy carries only in-frame clones and drops some. The sample consists of about 210,000 clones, roughly 89% of them appearing once. Grouping used clinical history reported by participants in a survey and questionnaire. Sample: PBMCs or T cells enriched from blood (not recorded which). This rearrangement joins TRBV28 to TRBJ2-7; no clear D. The origin of this receptor is a woman aged 30 to 39 who had been exposed to COVID-19. The CDR3 loop reads CASSPVRLHEQYF. The CDR3 bases are TGTGCCAGCTCACCCGTGAGACTCCACGAGCAGTACTTC.